The clone carrying this T cell receptor beta chain has more than one count but fewer than ten. Its antigen is unidentified. These data belong to a study of T cells after yellow fever vaccination. Using its own MiXCR run on the 5' RACE reads, TCRdb lists one record per CDR3 protein. The sample carries around 400,000 distinct CDR3 sequences, 9.5% to 13% recorded once. The CDR3 loop spans 18 amino acids. V gave up 5 bases and J gave up 5 bases; unmatched junction bases: 14. Germline V CDR1 and CDR2: SGHVS, FNYEAQ. Study-level points and caveats: A limited proportion of clonotypes was detected within both the CD4 and CD8 compartments. FACS-sorted repertoires could contain abundant clonotypes contaminating from the bulk population.

The origin of this receptor is a man between 18 and 29 years old who received the YFV17D yellow fever vaccine. The sequenced sample was PBMCs, obtained on the day of the first yellow fever vaccination. This rearrangement joins TRBV7-6 to TRBJ2-1; 11 bases fit TRBD2. CDR3 nucleotides: TGTGCCAGCAGCATAGGGATAGCGGGGGGGAACTTAGACAATGAGCAGTTCTTC. Protein sequence: CASSIGIAGGNLDNEQFF.